The 14 T cell receptor beta chains below come from one sample, sequenced in a study of blood T cell repertoires in COVID-19. Libraries were prepared by immunoSEQ multiplex PCR; TCRdb keeps only in-frame clonotypes and omits some of them. The sample carries a few hundred thousand clones, 80% to 85% recorded once. The specimen sequenced was PBMCs or T cells enriched from blood (not recorded which). These receptors were taken from a woman between 45 and 65 years old who had recovered from COVID-19.

The V and J genes are TRBV6-5 and TRBJ1-5, with 7 bases identical to TRBD1. CDR3 length: 13 residues. V was pared by 6 bases and J by 9 bases, with 8 bases of the junction left unmatched. In germline, CDR1 is MNHEY, CDR2 SVGAGI. CDR3 in amino acids: CASRKGAMSPQHF. The CDR3 region has the DNA TGTGCCAGCAGGAAGGGGGCCATGTCGCCCCAGCATTTT.

The chain carries TRBV28 and TRBJ1-2; 12 bases are shared with TRBD1. Germline CDR1 and CDR2: MDHEN and SYDVKM. The CDR3 is made up of 17 amino acids. Losses at the gene ends were 5 bases for V and 7 bases for J; bases not matched to a gene: 14. The CDR3 loop is CASSLTPGTGGESGYTF. As DNA, the CDR3 is TGTGCCAGCAGTCTTACCCCCGGGACAGGGGGCGAGAGTGGCTACACCTTC.

In its sample, this clone was seen a few times. The chain combines TRBV4-3 with TRBJ2-1, with 8 positions matching TRBD2. CDR3 length equals 16 residues. CDR1 and CDR2 (germline): LGHNA, YSLEER. V was pared by 0 bases and J by 2 bases, with 3 bases of the junction left unmatched. The CDR3 bases are TGCGCCAGCAGCCAAGAACCACTAGCGGCCTACAATGAGCAGTTCTTC. Amino acids: CASSQEPLAAYNEQFF.

The genes are TRBV19 and TRBJ2-1, with TRBD2 matching over 11 bases. This CDR3 is 19 amino acids long. The germline CDR1 and CDR2 sequences are LNHDA and SQIVND (reference sequence). After removal of 2 bases from V and 0 bases from J, the junction contained 9 bases not matched to a gene. CDR3 region: CASSISRTSGSDSYNEQFF. CDR3 coding DNA: TGTGCCAGTAGTATATCACGTACTAGCGGGAGCGACTCCTACAATGAGCAGTTCTTC.

The chain employs TRBV10-3 and TRBJ2-1; TRBD2 matches 15 bases. The CDR3 runs 16 residues. V shed 4 bases, J shed 9 bases, and the junction held 7 bases outside the gene matches. Germline CDR1 and CDR2: ENHRY and SYGVKD. This chain's CDR3 is CAISAWTSGRAREQFF. The DNA for the CDR3 is TGTGCCATCAGTGCCTGGACTAGCGGGAGGGCCCGTGAGCAGTTCTTC.

This clone was detected only a few times. This rearrangement joins TRBV19 to TRBJ2-2, with 8 bases matching TRBD1. Trimming removed 11 bases from V and 1 base from J; junction bases left unmatched: 6. Germline V gene sequence: CDR1 LNHDA, CDR2 SQIVND (reference sequence). The CDR3 sequence is 14 residues long. CDR3 DNA sequence: TGTGCCTCCAACGACAGGGGGAACACCGGGGAGCTGTTTTTT. This translates into CASNDRGNTGELFF.

V is TRBV9 and J is TRBJ2-2; 7 bases line up with TRBD1. The V gene's germline CDR1 is SGDLS and CDR2 YYNGEE. There are 16 residues in the CDR3. Unmatched junction bases numbered 5, after V lost 3 bases and J lost 0 bases. The CDR3 DNA reads TGTGCCAGCAGCGCAACCGGGACAGCGAACACCGGGGAGCTGTTTTTT. It encodes CASSATGTANTGELFF.

The rearrangement joins TRBV29-1 to TRBJ1-5; 9 positions agree with TRBD1. The J segment lost 4 bases and the V segment lost 5 bases, leaving 6 bases of the junction unmatched. CDR1 is SQVTM, CDR2 ANQGSEA, per germline. This CDR3 region has 14 residues. CDR3 sequence (DNA): TGCAGCGTTATAACAGGGGGCTTTAATCAGCCCCAGCATTTT. It encodes CSVITGGFNQPQHF.

The chain uses TRBV11-2 and TRBJ1-1; 7 bases line up with TRBD1. The V segment lost 5 bases and the J segment 3 bases; nucleotides outside the gene matches: 3. Germline V gene data show CDR1 as SGHAT and CDR2 as FQNNGV. The CDR3 is 13 residues long. CDR3 residues: CASSRDRDTEAFF. CDR3 coding DNA: TGTGCCAGCAGCCGTGACAGGGACACTGAAGCTTTCTTT. The entire variable domain, with the rest obtained from reference TRBV11-2 and TRBJ1-1, is as follows: EAGVAQSPRYKIIEKRQSVAFWCNPISGHATLYWYQQILGQGPKLLIQFQNNGVVDDSQLPKDRFSAERLKGVDSTLKIQPAKLEDSAVYLCASSRDRDTEAFFGQGTRLTVV.

This clone was seen only a few times. This CDR3 reads CASSLGTSGKETQYF. The CDR3 DNA sequence: TGCGCCAGCAGCTTGGGAACTAGCGGGAAGGAGACCCAGTACTTC. This sequence joins TRBV5-1 and TRBJ2-5; 10 nucleotides agree with TRBD2. CDR1 is SGHRS and CDR2 is YFSETQ in the germline V gene. V shed 0 bases, J shed 5 bases, and the junction held 4 bases outside the gene matches. This CDR3 is 15 amino acids long.

The rearrangement uses TRBV7-8 and TRBJ1-2; TRBD1 agrees at 7 bases. CDR1 is SGHVS, CDR2 FQNEAQ, per germline. With V trimmed by 5 bases and J by 4 bases, 10 bases remained unmatched. The CDR3 extends over 15 amino acids. CDR3 sequence (DNA): TGTGCCAGCAGCATCAGAGCCGGGACAGCCTATGGCTACACCTTC. Amino acids: CASSIRAGTAYGYTF.

The rearrangement uses TRBV11-3 and TRBJ1-1; D call uncertain. The germline V gene encodes CDR1 SGHNT and CDR2 YENEEA. The CDR3 contains 18 residues. Deletions cut 4 bases from V and 1 base from J, with 22 bases between. The CDR3 DNA reads TGTGCCAGCAGCTGGAGAGGTCCCCCGGGAGGTTGGAACACTGAAGCTTTCTTT. It codes for CASSWRGPPGGWNTEAFF.

This sequence joins TRBV7-8 and TRBJ1-1, with TRBD1 identical over 9 bases. Unmatched junction bases numbered 3, after V lost 3 bases and J lost 4 bases. Looked up from germline, CDR1 is SGHVS and CDR2 is FQNEAQ. The CDR3 extends over 14 amino acids. CDR3 DNA sequence: TGTGCCAGCAGCTTGGGGACAGGGATCACTGAAGCTTTCTTT. It is translated as CASSLGTGITEAFF.

This sequence joins TRBV6-6 and TRBJ2-2, with 11 bases that match TRBD1. Germline CDR1 is MNHNY and CDR2 is SVGAGI (reference sequence). This CDR3 has 16 residues. J lost 5 bases, V lost 5 bases, and 7 bases had no gene match. The CDR3 bases are TGTGCCAGCAGTCCTCGGGACAGGGGGAATACCGGGGAGCTGTTTTTT. Its protein product is CASSPRDRGNTGELFF.